This paragraph reports one T cell receptor (beta chain). The record originates from a study of shared clonotypes between healthy human individuals. The data were produced by immunoSEQ multiplex PCR, yet TCRdb's version contains in-frame clones alone and is incomplete. Of about a million clones in the sample, 76% were seen once. The germline CDR1 and CDR2 sequences are SGHKS and YYEKEE (reference sequence). Trimming took 4 bases from V and 3 from J, leaving 8 bases between them. The CDR3 extends over 13 amino acids. This chain connects TRBV5-5 to TRBJ1-3; D gene uncertain. The sample consisted of memory CD4+ T cells sorted from blood. Subset in this sample: CD45RA-negative fraction. This sequence was found in a man between 18 and 35 years old in good health. The chain's CDR3 is CASSPGFGNTIYF. The DNA of the CDR3 is TGTGCCAGCAGCCCCGGGTTTGGAAACACCATATATTTT.